This T cell receptor (beta chain) was retrieved from a study of beta chain features in type 1 diabetes. The wider study: Across the samples, over 85 million sorted cells were examined in total.

Germline CDR1 is SGHRS and CDR2 is YFSETQ. This CDR3 has 15 amino acids. Losses at the gene ends were 1 base for V and 4 bases for J; bases not matched to a gene: 7. The entirety of the isolated RNA underwent reverse transcription, so expressed TCRB transcripts were sequenced. Here immunoSEQ multiplex PCR was the method, and the copy in TCRdb shows in-frame clones only, minus some. The sample has hundreds of thousands of clones, roughly 12% seen once. The origin of this receptor is a man between 18 and 29 years old in good health. V gene TRBV5-1 combines with J gene TRBJ2-5, with 7 bases matching TRBD2. Sequenced: naive CD4+ T cells from blood. CDR3 sequence reads: CASSLTGRDGETQYF. DNA of the CDR3: TGCGCCAGCAGCTTGACGGGGAGGGACGGAGAGACCCAGTACTTC.